Each of the 17 T cell receptor beta chains below was sequenced from the same sample in a study of blood T cell repertoires in COVID-19. Generated by immunoSEQ multiplex PCR, the TCRdb table keeps only in-frame clones and is missing some. The sample gives roughly 6,600 clones, around 89% of which show up once; around 8% is in the top ten. The sequenced sample was peripheral blood. The receptors were gathered from a human donor in a cohort sampled during active COVID-19. The donor label of this sample is uncertain.

The gene calls are TRBV7-9 and TRBJ1-3, with a tentative D call TRBD1 (5 bases). Germline values: CDR1 SEHNR, CDR2 FQNEAQ (reference sequence). The CDR3 loop spans 14 amino acids. Trimming shortened V by 5 bases and J by 3 bases, and 11 bases separated the two germline ends. CDR3 loop: CASSPRGGGNTIYF. Written as DNA, the CDR3 is TGTGCCAGCAGCCCAAGGGGTGGTGGAAACACCATATATTTT. The whole variable domain, filled in from reference TRBV7-9 and TRBJ1-3, reads DTGVSQNPRHKITKRGQNVTFRCDPISEHNRLYWYRQTLGQGPEFLTYFQNEAQLEKSRLLSDRFSAERPKGSFSTLEIQRTEQGDSAMYLCASSPRGGGNTIYFGEGSWLTVV.

The genes are TRBV6-4 and TRBJ2-3; D gene ambiguous. Germline values: CDR1 MRHNA, CDR2 SNTAGT. The CDR3 is 15 amino acids. The V and J ends lost 2 bases and 2 bases respectively, with 11 bases between them. As DNA, the CDR3 is TGTGCCAGCAGTGACCGGAGTGAATCCACAGATACGCAGTATTTT. Encoded protein: CASSDRSESTDTQYF.

The chain couples TRBV7-2 to TRBJ2-1, with D possibly TRBD2 on 6 matching bases. The CDR3 sequence is 15 residues long. CDR1 and CDR2 (germline): SGHTA, FQGNSA. CDR3 residues: CAYRDWVDDRDEQFF. In DNA, the CDR3 is TGTGCGTACCGGGACTGGGTCGATGATCGGGATGAGCAGTTCTTC.

The rearrangement uses TRBV5-1 and TRBJ2-7, with 9 positions matching TRBD1. Trimming cost V 6 bases and J 3 bases; bases outside gene matches: 4. There are 13 residues in the CDR3. Germline-derived CDR1 and CDR2 are SGHRS and YFSETQ. CDR3 residues: CASMRTGDYEQYF. As DNA, the CDR3 is TGCGCCAGCATGCGGACAGGGGACTACGAGCAGTACTTC.

This chain links TRBV12-3 or TRBV12-4 with TRBJ1-2, with D possibly TRBD1 on 6 matching bases. V lost 6 bases to trimming and J lost 2 bases, with 10 bases between them. CDR3 length: 13 amino acids. CDR3 region: CASRQGRNYGYTF. CDR3 nucleotides: TGTGCCAGCAGACAGGGTCGAAACTATGGCTACACCTTC.

A single count supports this clone. This chain joins TRBV10-3 and TRBJ2-2; D gene unclear. Germline loops: CDR1 ENHRY, CDR2 SYGVKD. The CDR3 runs 14 residues. Trimming left V 0 bases short and J 6 bases short, with 8 bases between. The CDR3 loop reads CAISESRGAGELFF. The CDR3, as DNA: TGTGCCATCAGTGAGTCGAGAGGTGCCGGGGAGCTGTTTTTT.

V is TRBV19 and J is TRBJ1-1, with 9 bases fitting TRBD1. Germline V gives CDR1 LNHDA, CDR2 SQIVND (reference sequence). J gave up 1 base and V 5 bases, and 5 bases lay outside the gene matches. The CDR3 contains 15 residues. This CDR3 is CASSHNRGQNTEAFF. The CDR3 DNA is TGTGCCAGTAGTCATAACAGGGGGCAGAACACTGAAGCTTTCTTT.

The table lists this clone with a count of one. Germline and junction disagree at one end, which may indicate a read error. The chain joins TRBV3-1 (or the pseudogene TRBV3-2) to TRBJ2-7, with 9 nucleotides matching TRBD1. The CDR3 has 18 amino acids. Germline-derived CDR1 and CDR2 are LGHDT and YNNKEL (reference sequence). CDR3 sequence reads: CASSQGPHRGRISSEQYF. In DNA, the CDR3 is TGTGCCAGCAGCCAAGGGCCACACAGGGGGCGCATTTCCTCCGAGCAGTACTTC.

The V gene is TRBV20-1, the J gene TRBJ2-1; unclear D gene. Trimming cost V 6 bases and J 4 bases, with 7 bases left between them. From germline, CDR1 is DFQATT and CDR2 SNEGSKA (reference sequence). The CDR3 length is 11 residues. The CDR3 bases are TGCAGTGCCCATGAGTACAATGAGCAGTTCTTC. Encoded protein: CSAHEYNEQFF.

The gene calls are TRBV19 and TRBJ2-5; D perhaps matches TRBD1 (6 bases). This CDR3 contains 14 residues. Germline CDR1 LNHDA, CDR2 SQIVND (reference sequence). Trimming left V 2 bases short and J 3 bases short, with 10 bases between. CDR3 residues: CASSISPGEETQYF. The CDR3 nucleotides read TGTGCCAGTAGTATAAGTCCAGGGGAAGAGACCCAGTACTTC.

This rearrangement joins TRBV5-1 to TRBJ1-1; D unresolved. The V end was cut by 0 bases, the J end by 1 base, with 16 bases between. The V gene's germline CDR1 is SGHRS and CDR2 YFSETQ. The CDR3 consists of 17 residues. The CDR3 sequence: CASSLAREDGENTEAFF. CDR3 nucleotide sequence: TGCGCCAGCAGCTTGGCCCGGGAAGACGGGGAGAACACTGAAGCTTTCTTT.

The chain recombines TRBV4-2 with TRBJ1-6; 7 bases align to TRBD1. The CDR3 contains 15 residues. CDR1 and CDR2 from the germline V gene are LGHNA and YNFKEQ. V gave up 1 base and J gave up 6 bases; unmatched junction bases: 3. The CDR3 is CASSQGNRGNSPLHF. The CDR3 nucleotides read TGTGCCAGCAGCCAAGGCAACAGGGGTAATTCACCCCTCCACTTT.

This clone was recorded only once. The V and J genes are TRBV24-1 and TRBJ2-7; tentative D call: TRBD1 (5 bases). CDR3 length: 13 amino acids. In germline, CDR1 is KGHDR, CDR2 SFDVKD. Trimming stripped 1 base from V and 6 bases from J, with 9 bases between. The DNA of the CDR3 is TGTGCCACCAGTGATTTCGACAGTCCCGAGCAGTACTTC. Translated: CATSDFDSPEQYF.

The count of this clone is one. The rearrangement links TRBV27 to TRBJ2-7, with 10 bases matching TRBD1. With 6 bases clipped from V and 2 bases from J, the junction kept 7 bases outside the gene matches. Germline V gene data show CDR1 as MNHEY and CDR2 as SMNVEV (reference sequence). CDR3 size: 15 residues. The CDR3 loop reads CASSLGQGRTYEQYF. The CDR3 region has the DNA TGTGCCAGCAGCCTGGGACAGGGGCGAACCTACGAGCAGTACTTC.

The gene calls are TRBV10-1 and TRBJ2-1, with no clear D. Germline V gene data show CDR1 as WNHNN and CDR2 as SYGVQD (reference sequence). V was trimmed by 3 bases and J by 1 base, leaving 10 bases between them. The CDR3 has 15 residues. The DNA for the CDR3 is TGCGCCAGCAGTGAAGGTCTAGAGTCCTACAATGAGCAGTTCTTC. Amino acids: CASSEGLESYNEQFF.

In DNA, the CDR3 is TGTGCCAGCAGTTCCCCGGGACTAACATCCTACGAGCAGTACTTC. Its translation is CASSSPGLTSYEQYF. The genes are TRBV6-5 and TRBJ2-7; 7 bases are shared with TRBD2. The CDR3 sequence is 15 residues long. The germline CDR1 and CDR2 sequences are MNHEY and SVGAGI. V was pared by 4 bases and J by 1 base, with 7 bases of the junction left unmatched.

Note on this clone: An end of the junction differs from the germline gene, which may be a read error. This chain links TRBV2 with TRBJ1-6; D is undetermined. CDR1 and CDR2 (germline): SNHLY, FYNNEI. The CDR3 is 14 amino acids. CDR3 DNA: TGTGCCAGCAATGAAGAGGACTTCAAACCACCCCTCCACTTT. Residues: CASNEEDFKPPLHF.